This T cell receptor (beta chain) was observed in a study of Ad26.COV2.S vaccination and SARS-CoV-2 variants. V was pared by 2 bases and J by 8 bases, with 18 bases between. Germline assignment: CDR1 SNHLY and CDR2 FYNNEI. This CDR3 has 15 residues. Method: immunoSEQ multiplex PCR; TCRdb's copy keeps in-frame clones and lacks some. This sample carries some 500,000 clones, approximately 89% of them seen once, and the ten largest clones take approximately 2.5%. Treatment specified: roughly 19 received Ad26.COV2.S at low or high dose, single or two shots; several received placebo; per-sample allocation not given. Sampling took place 63 days after the first vaccine or placebo injection.

The chain is built from TRBV2 and TRBJ1-2; tentative D call: TRBD1 (5 bases). The sample consisted of peripheral blood, taken in a trial of Ad26.COV2.S vaccine versus placebo. This TCR was sampled from a person between 18 and 65 years old who received the Ad26.COV2.S COVID-19 vaccine or a placebo. CDR3 region: CASSEQGRLSEGYTF. DNA of the CDR3: TGTGCCAGCAGTGAACAGGGTAGGCTGTCTGAAGGCTACACCTTC.